Following are 16 T cell receptor beta chains from one sample sequenced in a study of T cells after yellow fever vaccination. A single record per CDR3 protein comes from TCRdb applying MiXCR to the 5' RACE reads. Of a few hundred thousand distinct CDR3 sequences in the sample, 6.9% were seen once. The sequencing used CD4+ T cells sorted from PBMCs, collected 15 days after the yellow fever booster vaccination. These receptors were obtained from a young man who received the YFV17D yellow fever vaccine.

In this sample, this clonotype turned up many times. The chain couples TRBV6-5 to TRBJ1-4, with no clear D. CDR1 and CDR2 (germline): MNHEY, SVGAGI. V shed 4 bases and J shed 0 bases, with 6 bases lying between them. This CDR3 is 14 amino acids long. CDR3 amino acids: CASSSRATNEKLFF. Here the CDR3 DNA reads TGTGCCAGCAGTTCACGGGCAACTAATGAAAAACTGTTTTTT.

This clonotype was observed many times. CDR3 in amino acids: CASSALIRGLAGPPSTDTQYF. The CDR3, as DNA: TGTGCCAGCAGCGCACTTATTCGCGGACTAGCGGGACCACCTAGCACAGATACGCAGTATTTT. The rearrangement links TRBV7-2 to TRBJ2-3; TRBD2 aligns across 12 bases. The V gene end was trimmed by 5 bases and the J gene end by 0 bases; junction bases not matched to a gene: 18. The germline CDR1 and CDR2 sequences are SGHTA and FQGNSA. The CDR3 has 21 residues.

There are many counts of this clonotype. The chain employs TRBV7-3 and TRBJ1-5, with a tentative D call TRBD1 (5 bases). Germline V gene sequence: CDR1 SGHTA, CDR2 FQGTGA. The ends were cut back, 5 bases at V and 2 bases at J, with 13 bases in the middle. This CDR3 comprises 15 residues. Here the CDR3 DNA reads TGTGCCAGCAGCCCTGGGGCGGGGGGCAATCAGCCCCAGCATTTT. It specifies CASSPGAGGNQPQHF.

This clonotype has at least ten counts. The chain has TRBV7-2 and TRBJ2-1, with unresolved D. The CDR3 has 13 residues. The ends were cut back, 1 base at V and 7 bases at J, with 8 bases in the middle. Germline V gene sequence: CDR1 SGHTA, CDR2 FQGNSA. The CDR3 spells CASSLGPGNEQFF. Written as DNA, the CDR3 is TGTGCCAGCAGCTTAGGGCCCGGTAATGAGCAGTTCTTC.

The chain has TRBV4-1 and TRBJ1-2, with a tentative D call TRBD1 (5 bases). V lost 4 bases and J lost 4, with 19 bases in between. CDR1 MGHRA and CDR2 YSYEKL come from the germline V gene. The CDR3 totals 16 residues. This chain's CDR3 is CASSPHGTETAYGYTF. CDR3 sequence (DNA): TGCGCCAGCAGCCCCCATGGAACCGAGACAGCCTATGGCTACACCTTC.

This clonotype has more than one count but fewer than ten. This chain joins TRBV7-8 and TRBJ2-1; D is unresolved. V lost 2 bases and J 8 bases, leaving 13 bases between the germline ends. Germline assignment: CDR1 SGHVS and CDR2 FQNEAQ. The CDR3 is 14 amino acids. For the CDR3, the DNA is TGTGCCAGCAGCTTAAGTAGCTTGACGGATGAGCAGTTCTTC. This translates into CASSLSSLTDEQFF.

This chain links TRBV20-1 with TRBJ2-5; no reliable D call. Trimming cost V 1 base and J 5 bases, with 11 bases left between them. The germline V gene encodes CDR1 DFQATT and CDR2 SNEGSKA (reference sequence). The CDR3 has 13 amino acids. The CDR3 sequence is CSARGGNVETQYF. CDR3 sequence (DNA): TGCAGTGCTAGAGGTGGTAATGTCGAGACCCAGTACTTC.

This clonotype occurred a few times. The chain uses TRBV20-1 and TRBJ1-1; 8 bases map to TRBD1. Germline values: CDR1 DFQATT, CDR2 SNEGSKA (reference sequence). V trimming: 6 bases; J trimming: 2 bases; junction bases outside the gene matches: 5. The CDR3 covers 13 residues. DNA of the CDR3: TGCAGTGCATACAGGGGGGCCAACACTGAAGCTTTCTTT. The encoded protein is CSAYRGANTEAFF.

V and J are TRBV14 and TRBJ2-3; TRBD1 matches at 8 bases. Trimming removed 10 bases from V and 9 bases from J; junction bases left unmatched: 9. Germline V gene lookup returns CDR1 SGHDN and CDR2 FVKESK. There are 12 residues in the CDR3. The CDR3 protein is CATRSAGGTQYF. The CDR3 DNA reads as TGTGCCACCCGGTCCGCAGGGGGCACGCAGTATTTT.

The chain employs TRBV30 and TRBJ2-1; D unclear. CDR1 and CDR2 from the germline V gene are GTSNPN and SVGIG (reference sequence). V lost 3 bases, J lost 6 bases, and 9 bases lay in between. The CDR3 is 12 residues long. The CDR3 sequence is CAWSPFSNEQFF. The CDR3, as DNA: TGTGCCTGGAGCCCATTTAGCAATGAGCAGTTCTTC. The whole variable domain, filled in from reference TRBV30 and TRBJ2-1, reads SQTIHQWPATLVQPVGSPLSLECTVEGTSNPNLYWYRQAAGRGLQLLFYSVGIGQISSEVPQNLSASRPQDRQFILSSKKLLLSDSGFYLCAWSPFSNEQFFGPGTRLTVL.

The chain uses TRBV29-1 and TRBJ2-5; D may be TRBD1 (6 bases). The CDR3 has 12 amino acids. Germline CDR1 and CDR2: SQVTM and ANQGSEA. V shed 7 bases and J shed 1 base, with 10 bases lying between them. The CDR3 DNA follows: TGCAGCGCGAAAGGGGGCCAAGAGACCCAGTACTTC. It encodes CSAKGGQETQYF.

J is TRBJ2-7 and V is TRBV27; unclear D gene. This CDR3 spans 12 amino acids. Trimming removed 5 bases from V and 6 bases from J, with 11 bases in between. Per the germline V gene, CDR1 is MNHEY and CDR2 is SMNVEV (reference sequence). In DNA form, the CDR3 reads TGTGCCAGCAGTGCTTTTGTCGGCGAGCAGTACTTC. This encodes CASSAFVGEQYF.

The genes are TRBV18 and TRBJ2-1; D is perhaps TRBD1 (6 bases). The V end lost 4 bases, the J end lost 0 bases, and 13 bases lay between the germline ends. CDR3 length equals 16 residues. Germline V lookup: CDR1 KGHSH, CDR2 LQKENI. The CDR3 DNA reads TGTGCCAGCTCACTCCGCCAGGGGAGCTCCTACAATGAGCAGTTCTTC. It translates to CASSLRQGSSYNEQFF.

This clonotype was seen ten or more times. The CDR3 sequence: CASSLDSRTSGTDTQYF. In DNA, the CDR3 is TGCGCCAGCAGCTTGGATAGTCGTACTAGCGGAACAGATACGCAGTATTTT. This chain links TRBV5-1 with TRBJ2-3; 8 positions match TRBD2. This CDR3 contains 17 residues. Germline CDR1 and CDR2: SGHRS and YFSETQ. V shed 0 bases, J shed 3 bases, and the junction held 9 bases outside the gene matches.

This chain uses TRBV28 with TRBJ2-1; D is ambiguous. V was shortened by 2 bases and J by 5 bases, with 10 bases between the two germline ends. CDR3 length: 14 amino acids. Germline values: CDR1 MDHEN, CDR2 SYDVKM. In DNA, the CDR3 is TGTGCCAGCAGTTTACCTGACGGCGACAATGAGCAGTTCTTC. Translating it yields CASSLPDGDNEQFF.

This clonotype was picked up a small number of times. CDR3 bases: TGTGCCAGCAGTTTGACTAGCGTTACGAGCTCCTACGAGCAGTACTTC. It translates to CASSLTSVTSSYEQYF. The V and J genes are TRBV27 and TRBJ2-7; 8 bases match TRBD2. With V trimmed by 3 bases and J by 0 bases, 7 bases remained unmatched. The CDR3 contains 16 residues. Germline V CDR1 and CDR2: MNHEY, SMNVEV (reference sequence).